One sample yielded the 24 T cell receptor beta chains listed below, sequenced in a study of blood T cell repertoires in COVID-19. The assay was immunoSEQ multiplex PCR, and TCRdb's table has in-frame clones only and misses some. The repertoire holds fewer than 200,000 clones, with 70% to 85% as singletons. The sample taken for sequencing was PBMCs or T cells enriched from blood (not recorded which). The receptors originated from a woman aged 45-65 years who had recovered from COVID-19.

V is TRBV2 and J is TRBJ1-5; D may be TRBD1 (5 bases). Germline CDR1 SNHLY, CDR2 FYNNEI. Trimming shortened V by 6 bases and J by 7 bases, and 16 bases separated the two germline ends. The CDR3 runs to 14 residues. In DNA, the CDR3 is TGTGCCAGCAGCTCCCCCGGGACTAGCCAGCCCCAGCATTTT. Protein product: CASSSPGTSQPQHF.

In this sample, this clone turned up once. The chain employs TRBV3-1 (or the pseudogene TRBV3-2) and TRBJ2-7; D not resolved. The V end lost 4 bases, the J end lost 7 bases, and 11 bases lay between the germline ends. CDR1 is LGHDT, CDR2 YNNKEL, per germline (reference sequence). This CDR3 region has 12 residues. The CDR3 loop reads CASSPRWREQYF. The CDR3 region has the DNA TGTGCCAGCAGCCCCCGGTGGCGGGAGCAGTACTTC.

The chain's CDR3 is CASSLGLAGNTGELFF. CDR3 bases: TGTGCCAGCAGTTTAGGACTAGCGGGAAACACCGGGGAGCTGTTTTTT. V is TRBV28 and J is TRBJ2-2; 12 nucleotides agree with TRBD2. This CDR3 comprises 16 residues. V was pared by 2 bases and J by 2 bases, with 0 bases of the junction left unmatched. Per germline, CDR1 MDHEN and CDR2 SYDVKM.

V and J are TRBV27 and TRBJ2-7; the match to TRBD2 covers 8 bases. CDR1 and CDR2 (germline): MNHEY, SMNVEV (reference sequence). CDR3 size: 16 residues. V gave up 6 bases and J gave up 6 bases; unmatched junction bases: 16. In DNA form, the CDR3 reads TGTGCCAGCAGCCATACGCGGGGACTAGTAGTTTCCGAGCAGTACTTC. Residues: CASSHTRGLVVSEQYF.

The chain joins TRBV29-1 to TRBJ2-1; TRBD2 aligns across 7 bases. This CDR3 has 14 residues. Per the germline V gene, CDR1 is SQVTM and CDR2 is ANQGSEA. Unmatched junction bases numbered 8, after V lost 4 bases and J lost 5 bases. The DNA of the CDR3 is TGCAGCGTTGCGCGGCTAGCGGCCCACAATGAGCAGTTCTTC. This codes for CSVARLAAHNEQFF.

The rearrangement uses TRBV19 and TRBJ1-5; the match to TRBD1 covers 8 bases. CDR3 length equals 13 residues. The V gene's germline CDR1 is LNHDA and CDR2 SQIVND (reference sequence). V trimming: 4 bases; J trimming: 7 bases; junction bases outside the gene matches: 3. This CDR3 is CASSTQGAQPQHF. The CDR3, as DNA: TGTGCCAGTAGTACTCAGGGGGCCCAGCCCCAGCATTTT.

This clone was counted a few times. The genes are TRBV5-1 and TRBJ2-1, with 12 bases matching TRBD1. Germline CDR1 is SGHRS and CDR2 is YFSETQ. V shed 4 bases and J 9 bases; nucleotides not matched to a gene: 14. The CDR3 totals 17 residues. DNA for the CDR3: TGCGCCAGCAGCAGCACCGGGACAGGGGGCTCGGGCGGTGAGCAGTTCTTC. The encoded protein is CASSSTGTGGSGGEQFF.

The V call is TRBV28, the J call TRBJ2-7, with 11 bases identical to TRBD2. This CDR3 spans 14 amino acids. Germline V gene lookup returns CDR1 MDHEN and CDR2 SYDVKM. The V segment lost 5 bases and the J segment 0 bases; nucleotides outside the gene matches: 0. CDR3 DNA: TGTGCCAGCAGTACTAGCGGGAGCTCCTACGAGCAGTACTTC. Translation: CASSTSGSSYEQYF.

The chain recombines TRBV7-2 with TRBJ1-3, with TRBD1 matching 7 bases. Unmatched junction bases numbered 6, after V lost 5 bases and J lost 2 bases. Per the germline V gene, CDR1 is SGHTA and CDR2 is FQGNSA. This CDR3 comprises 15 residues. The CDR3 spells CASSPGQSPGNTIYF. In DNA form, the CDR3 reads TGTGCCAGCAGCCCGGGACAGTCACCTGGAAACACCATATATTTT.

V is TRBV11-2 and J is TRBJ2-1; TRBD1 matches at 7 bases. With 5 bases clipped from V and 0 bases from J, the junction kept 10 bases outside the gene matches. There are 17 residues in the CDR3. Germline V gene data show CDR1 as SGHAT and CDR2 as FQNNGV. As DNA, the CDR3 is TGTGCCAGCAGCCAAGAGGGACAGCTCCTCTCCTACAATGAGCAGTTCTTC. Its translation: CASSQEGQLLSYNEQFF.

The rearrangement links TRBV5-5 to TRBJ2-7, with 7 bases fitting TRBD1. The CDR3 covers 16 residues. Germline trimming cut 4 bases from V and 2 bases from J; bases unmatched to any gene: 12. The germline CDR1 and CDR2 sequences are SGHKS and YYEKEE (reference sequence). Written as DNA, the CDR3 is TGTGCCAGCAGCGCGCGAGGGGGCTCTACCCCCTACGAGCAGTACTTC. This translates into CASSARGGSTPYEQYF.

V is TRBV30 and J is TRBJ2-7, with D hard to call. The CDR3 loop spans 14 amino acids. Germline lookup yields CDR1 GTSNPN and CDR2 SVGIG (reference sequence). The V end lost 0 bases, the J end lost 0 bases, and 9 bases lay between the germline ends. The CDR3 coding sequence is TGTGCCTGGAGTGTAATCGGAGACTCCTACGAGCAGTACTTC. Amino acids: CAWSVIGDSYEQYF.

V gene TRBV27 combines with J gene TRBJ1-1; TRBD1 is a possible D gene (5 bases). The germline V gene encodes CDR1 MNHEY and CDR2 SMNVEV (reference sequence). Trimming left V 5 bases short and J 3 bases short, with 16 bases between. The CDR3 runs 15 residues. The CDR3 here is CASSRLGEAHTEAFF. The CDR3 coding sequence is TGTGCCAGCAGTCGACTAGGGGAGGCACACACTGAAGCTTTCTTT.

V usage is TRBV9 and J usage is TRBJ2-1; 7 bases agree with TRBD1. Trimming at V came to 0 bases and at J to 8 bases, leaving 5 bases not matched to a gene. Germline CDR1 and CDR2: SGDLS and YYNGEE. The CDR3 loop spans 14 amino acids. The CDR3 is CASSVGNRGDEQFF. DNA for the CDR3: TGTGCCAGCAGCGTAGGGAACAGGGGCGATGAGCAGTTCTTC. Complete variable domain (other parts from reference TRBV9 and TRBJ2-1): DSGVTQTPKHLITATGQRVTLRCSPRSGDLSVYWYQQSLDQGLQFLIQYYNGEERAKGNILERFSAQQFPDLHSELNLSSLELGDSALYFCASSVGNRGDEQFFGPGTRLTVL.

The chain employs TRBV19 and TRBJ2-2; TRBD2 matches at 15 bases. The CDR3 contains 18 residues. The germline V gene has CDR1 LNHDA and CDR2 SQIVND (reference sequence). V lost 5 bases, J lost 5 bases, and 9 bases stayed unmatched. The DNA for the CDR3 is TGTGCCAGTAGTGGGGGACTAGCGGGAGGTAGGCGGACCGGGGAGCTGTTTTTT. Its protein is CASSGGLAGGRRTGELFF.

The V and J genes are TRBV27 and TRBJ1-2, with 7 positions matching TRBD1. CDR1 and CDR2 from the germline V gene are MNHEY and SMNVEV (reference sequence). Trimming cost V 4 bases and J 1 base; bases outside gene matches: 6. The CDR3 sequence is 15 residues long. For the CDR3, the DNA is TGTGCCAGCAGTTCGCCCGGGACAGATAACTATGGCTACACCTTC. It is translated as CASSSPGTDNYGYTF.

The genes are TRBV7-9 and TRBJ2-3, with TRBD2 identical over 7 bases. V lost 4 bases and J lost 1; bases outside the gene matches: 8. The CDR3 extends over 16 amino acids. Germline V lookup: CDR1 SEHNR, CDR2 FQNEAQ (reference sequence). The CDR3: CASSSTGGGGTDTQYF. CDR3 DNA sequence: TGTGCCAGCAGCTCCACGGGAGGCGGGGGCACAGATACGCAGTATTTT.

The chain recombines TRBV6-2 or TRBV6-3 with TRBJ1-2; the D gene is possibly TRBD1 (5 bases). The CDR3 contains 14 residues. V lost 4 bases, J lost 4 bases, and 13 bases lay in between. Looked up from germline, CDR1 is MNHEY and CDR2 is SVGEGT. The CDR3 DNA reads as TGTGCCAGCAGTTTCCCGGCGGGGGGCTATGGCTACACCTTC. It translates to CASSFPAGGYGYTF.

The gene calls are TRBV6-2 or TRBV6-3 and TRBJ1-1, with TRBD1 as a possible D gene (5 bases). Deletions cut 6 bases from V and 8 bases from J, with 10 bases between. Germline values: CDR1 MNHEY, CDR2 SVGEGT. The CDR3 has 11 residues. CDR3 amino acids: CASSPGAEAFF. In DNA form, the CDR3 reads TGTGCCAGCAGCCCTGGGGCCGAAGCTTTCTTT.

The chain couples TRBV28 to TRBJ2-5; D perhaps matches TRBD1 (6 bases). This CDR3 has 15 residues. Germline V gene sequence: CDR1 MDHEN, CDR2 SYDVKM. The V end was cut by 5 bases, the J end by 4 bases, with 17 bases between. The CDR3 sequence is CASSPRGGRSETQYF. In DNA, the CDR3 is TGTGCCAGCAGTCCACGAGGGGGACGATCAGAGACCCAGTACTTC.

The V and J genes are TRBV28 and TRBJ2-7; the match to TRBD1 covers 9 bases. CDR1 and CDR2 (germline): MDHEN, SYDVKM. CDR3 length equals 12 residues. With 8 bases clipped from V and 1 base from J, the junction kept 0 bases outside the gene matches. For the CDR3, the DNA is TGTGCCAGCGGACAGGGGTCCTACGAGCAGTACTTC. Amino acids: CASGQGSYEQYF.

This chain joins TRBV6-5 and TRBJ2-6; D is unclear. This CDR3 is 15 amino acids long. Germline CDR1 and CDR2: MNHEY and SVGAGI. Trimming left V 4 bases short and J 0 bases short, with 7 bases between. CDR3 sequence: CASSSRNSGANVLTF. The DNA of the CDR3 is TGTGCCAGCAGTTCCAGAAACTCTGGGGCCAACGTCCTGACTTTC.

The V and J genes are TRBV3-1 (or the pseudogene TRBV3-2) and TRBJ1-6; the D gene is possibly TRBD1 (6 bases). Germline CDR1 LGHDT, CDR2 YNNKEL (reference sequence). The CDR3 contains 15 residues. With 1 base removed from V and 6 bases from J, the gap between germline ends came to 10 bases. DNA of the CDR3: TGTGCCAGCAGCCAAGGGAACAGGGTTAATTCACCCCTCCACTTT. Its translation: CASSQGNRVNSPLHF.

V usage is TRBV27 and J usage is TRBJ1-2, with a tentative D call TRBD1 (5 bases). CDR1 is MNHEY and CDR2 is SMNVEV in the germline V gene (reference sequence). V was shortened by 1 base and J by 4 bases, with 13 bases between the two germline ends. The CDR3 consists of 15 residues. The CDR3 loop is CASSLYSAGGYGYTF. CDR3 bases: TGTGCCAGCAGTTTATATTCTGCGGGGGGCTATGGCTACACCTTC.